The entry below gives a single T cell receptor beta chain sequence along with its context. This record belongs to a study of cytomegalovirus exposure and HLA in healthy donors. The PCR employed 60 Vbeta primers together with 13 Jbeta primers. TCRdb keeps only in-frame clones here, not all; method: immunoSEQ multiplex PCR. This table has approximately 99,000 clones, around 81% appearing once. The sequenced sample consisted of PBMCs. This receptor was taken from a man between 40 and 49 years old in good health and CMV-seropositive.

In DNA form, the CDR3 reads TGTGCCAGCAGTTTCTCAGGGGTCAATCAGCCCCAGCATTTT. Translating it yields CASSFSGVNQPQHF. The chain has TRBV27 and TRBJ1-5; TRBD1 might be the D (6 bases). The germline V gene encodes CDR1 MNHEY and CDR2 SMNVEV (reference sequence). The CDR3 contains 14 residues. The ends were cut back, 3 bases at V and 3 bases at J, with 9 bases in the middle.